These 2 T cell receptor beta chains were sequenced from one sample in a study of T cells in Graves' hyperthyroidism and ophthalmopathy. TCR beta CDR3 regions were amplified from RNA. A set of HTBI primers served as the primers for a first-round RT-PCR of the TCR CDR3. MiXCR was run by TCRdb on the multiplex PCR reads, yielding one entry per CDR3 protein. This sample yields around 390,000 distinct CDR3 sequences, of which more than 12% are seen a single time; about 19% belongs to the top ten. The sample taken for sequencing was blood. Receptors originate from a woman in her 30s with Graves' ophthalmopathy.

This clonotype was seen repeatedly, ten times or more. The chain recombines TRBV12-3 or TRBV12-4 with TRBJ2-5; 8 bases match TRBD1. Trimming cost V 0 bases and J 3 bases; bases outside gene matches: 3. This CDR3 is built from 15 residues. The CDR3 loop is CASSLAQQGEETQYF. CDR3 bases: TGTGCCAGCAGTTTAGCGCAACAGGGGGAAGAGACCCAGTACTTC.

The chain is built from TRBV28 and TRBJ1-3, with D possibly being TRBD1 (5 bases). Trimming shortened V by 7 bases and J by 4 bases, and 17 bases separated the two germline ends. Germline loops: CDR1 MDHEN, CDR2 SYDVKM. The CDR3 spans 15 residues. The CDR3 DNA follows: TGTGCCAGCACCCCGTCGGGGGTACTCGGAAACACCATATATTTT. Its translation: CASTPSGVLGNTIYF.